This entry describes one T cell receptor (beta chain). Recovery among Cohort 3 donors was established by two negative PCRs, clearance, or symptom resolution. The sample is drawn from a study of blood T cell repertoires in COVID-19. In the study overall: The cDNA or gDNA used as material had been derived from T cells, B-cell-depleted T cells, or PBMCs.

The data were produced by immunoSEQ multiplex PCR, yet TCRdb's version contains in-frame clones alone and is incomplete. The sample consists of 200,000 to 250,000 clones, 65% to 85% of them appearing once. Germline V gene lookup returns CDR1 SGHNT and CDR2 YYREEE (reference sequence). V was shortened by 1 base and J by 5 bases, with 27 bases between the two germline ends. The CDR3 is 19 amino acids. This chain uses TRBV5-4 with TRBJ1-2; possibly TRBD1 for D (5 bases). The sequencing sample was made of PBMCs or T cells enriched from blood (not recorded which). The receptor was derived from a woman in her sixties who had recovered from COVID-19. CDR3 nucleotide sequence: TGTGCCAGCAGCTTGAACAGCGGGACGGACATGGTTCGGTTGTATGGCTACACCTTC. It codes for CASSLNSGTDMVRLYGYTF. The variable domain in full, completed from reference TRBV5-4 and TRBJ1-2, reads ETGVTQSPTHLIKTRGQQVTLRCSSQSGHNTVSWYQQALGQGPQFIFQYYREEENGRGNFPPRFSGLQFPNYSSELNVNALELDDSALYLCASSLNSGTDMVRLYGYTFGSGTRLTVV.